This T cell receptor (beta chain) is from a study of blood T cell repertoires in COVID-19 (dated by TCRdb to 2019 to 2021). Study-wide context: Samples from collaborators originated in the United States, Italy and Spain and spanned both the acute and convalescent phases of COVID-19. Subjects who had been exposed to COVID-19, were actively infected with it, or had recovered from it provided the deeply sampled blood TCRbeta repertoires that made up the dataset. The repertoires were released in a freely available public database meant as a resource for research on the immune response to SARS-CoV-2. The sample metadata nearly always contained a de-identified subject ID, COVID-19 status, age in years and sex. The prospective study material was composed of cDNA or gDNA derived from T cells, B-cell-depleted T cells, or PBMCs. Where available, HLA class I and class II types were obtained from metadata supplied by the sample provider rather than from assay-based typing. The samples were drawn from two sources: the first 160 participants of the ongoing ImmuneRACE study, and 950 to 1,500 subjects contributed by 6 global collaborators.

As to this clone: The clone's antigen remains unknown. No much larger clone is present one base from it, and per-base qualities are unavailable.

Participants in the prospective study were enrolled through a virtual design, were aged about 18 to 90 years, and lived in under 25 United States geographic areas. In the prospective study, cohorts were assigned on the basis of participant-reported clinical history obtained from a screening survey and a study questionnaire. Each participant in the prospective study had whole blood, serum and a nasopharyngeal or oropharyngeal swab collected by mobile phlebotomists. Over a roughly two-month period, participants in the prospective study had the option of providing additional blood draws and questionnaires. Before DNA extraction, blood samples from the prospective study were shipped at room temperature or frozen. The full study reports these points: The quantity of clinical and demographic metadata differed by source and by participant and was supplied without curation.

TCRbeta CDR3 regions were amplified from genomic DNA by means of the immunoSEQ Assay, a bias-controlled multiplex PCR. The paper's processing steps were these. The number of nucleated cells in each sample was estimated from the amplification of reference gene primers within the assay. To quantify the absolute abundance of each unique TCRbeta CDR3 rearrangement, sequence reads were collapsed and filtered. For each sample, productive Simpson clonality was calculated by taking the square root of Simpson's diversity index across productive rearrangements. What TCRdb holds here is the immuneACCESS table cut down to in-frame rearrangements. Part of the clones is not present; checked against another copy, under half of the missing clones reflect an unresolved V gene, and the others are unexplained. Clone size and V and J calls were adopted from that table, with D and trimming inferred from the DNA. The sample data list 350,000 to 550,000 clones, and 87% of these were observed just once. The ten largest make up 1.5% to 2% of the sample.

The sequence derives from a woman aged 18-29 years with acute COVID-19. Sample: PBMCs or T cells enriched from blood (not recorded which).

The DNA sequence is given as TGTGCCACCAGTGACTTCAATCAGCCCCAGCATTTT. This gives the protein CATSDFNQPQHF. The chain is encoded by TRBV24-1 joined to TRBJ1-5, with the D segment identity uncertain. At the junction V is shortened by 4 bases and J by 3 bases, with 3 bases in between. According to the germline V gene, CDR1 reads KGHDR and CDR2 reads SFDVKD. Including the terminal cysteine and phenylalanine, the CDR3 comprises 12 residues. Only the CDR3 portion is preserved as DNA: 36 bases, with reading frame beginning at the first base.